This TCR beta chain appears in the sequencing data of a study of blood T cell repertoires in COVID-19. Study background: Acute-phase and convalescent COVID-19 samples originated in the United States, Italy and Spain. PBMCs, B-cell-depleted T cells, or T cells were the source of the cDNA or gDNA that made up the material.

Under the authors' procedure: Scientists estimated how many nucleated cells there were by amplifying reference gene primers. Repertoires were generated with immunoSEQ multiplex PCR, while TCRdb's copy carries only in-frame clones and drops some. That table furnishes V, J and clone size, whereas the DNA furnished D and trimming. The profile covers approximately 250,000 clones, with under 90% appearing a single time and 8% to 9.5% taken by the ten largest. Sequencing used peripheral blood. The receptor was derived from a human donor in a cohort sampled during active COVID-19.

The CDR3 DNA is TGTGCCAGCAGCACCCTCAAGCTAGCGCGCCGCAATGAGCAGTTCTTC. Translation gives CASSTLKLARRNEQFF. The rearrangement joins TRBV28 to TRBJ2-1, with D tentatively TRBD2 (6 bases). Germline CDR1 MDHEN, CDR2 SYDVKM. This CDR3 contains 16 residues. Trimming cost V 6 bases and J 6 bases, with 21 bases left between them.